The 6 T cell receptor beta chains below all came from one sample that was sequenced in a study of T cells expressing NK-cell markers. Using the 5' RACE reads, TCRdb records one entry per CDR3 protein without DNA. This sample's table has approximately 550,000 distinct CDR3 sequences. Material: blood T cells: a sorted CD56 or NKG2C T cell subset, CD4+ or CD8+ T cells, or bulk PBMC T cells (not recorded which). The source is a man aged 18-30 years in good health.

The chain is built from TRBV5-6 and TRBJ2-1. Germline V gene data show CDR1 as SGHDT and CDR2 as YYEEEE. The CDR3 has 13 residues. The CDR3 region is CASSTQRSNEQFF.

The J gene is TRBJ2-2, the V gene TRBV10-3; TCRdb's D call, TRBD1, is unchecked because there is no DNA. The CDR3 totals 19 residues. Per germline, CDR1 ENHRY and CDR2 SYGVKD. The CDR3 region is CAISESTVAGRGNTGELFF.

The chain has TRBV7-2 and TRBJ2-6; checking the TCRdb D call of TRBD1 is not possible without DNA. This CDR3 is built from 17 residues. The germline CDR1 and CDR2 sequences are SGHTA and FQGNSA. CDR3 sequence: CASSLGDRGSGANVLTF. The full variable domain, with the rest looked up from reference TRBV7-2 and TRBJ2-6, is GAGVSQSPSNKVTEKGKDVELRCDPISGHTALYWYRQSLGQGLEFLIYFQGNSAPDKSGLPSDRFSAERTGGSVSTLTIQRTQQEDSAVYLCASSLGDRGSGANVLTFGAGSRLTVL.

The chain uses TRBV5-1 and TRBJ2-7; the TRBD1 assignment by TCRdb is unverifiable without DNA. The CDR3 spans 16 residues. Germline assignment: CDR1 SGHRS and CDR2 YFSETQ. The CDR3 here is CASSVSLTGSSYEQYF.

This CDR3 reads CSVVVGLAGSNTQYF. The chain links TRBV29-1 to TRBJ2-3; TCRdb outputs TRBD2, but without DNA this stays unchecked. This CDR3 has 15 residues. Germline V gene sequence: CDR1 SQVTM, CDR2 ANQGSEA.

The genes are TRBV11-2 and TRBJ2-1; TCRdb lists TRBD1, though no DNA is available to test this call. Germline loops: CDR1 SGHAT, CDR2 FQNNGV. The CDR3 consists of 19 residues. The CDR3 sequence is CASSLGSGTGVRAYNEQFF.